This T cell receptor beta chain was recorded in a study of cytomegalovirus exposure and HLA in healthy donors. Separation from the roughly 700-subject first cohort characterized the roughly 130-subject validation cohort, to which the donors belonged. Sequenced by immunoSEQ multiplex PCR; TCRdb stores in-frame clones only, minus some. The table lists over 250,000 clones, 65% to 90% of them singletons. The V gene's germline CDR1 is MDHEN and CDR2 SYDVKM. The CDR3 runs 12 residues. Trimming took off 4 bases at V and 2 bases at J, with 5 bases between the two ends. The sample holds a few counts of this clone. The target antigen is unknown. Study-wide findings and caveats: Subsequent analysis of the 120 or so validation repertoires found a tendency for first-cohort TCR clusters to co-occur.

The TCR sequence derives from a woman under 30 in good health and CMV-seronegative. Sequenced: PBMCs. The V gene is TRBV28, the J gene TRBJ1-2; D gene uncertain. The CDR3 loop reads CASSSRNYGYTF. DNA for the CDR3: TGTGCCAGCAGTTCACGGAACTATGGCTACACCTTC.